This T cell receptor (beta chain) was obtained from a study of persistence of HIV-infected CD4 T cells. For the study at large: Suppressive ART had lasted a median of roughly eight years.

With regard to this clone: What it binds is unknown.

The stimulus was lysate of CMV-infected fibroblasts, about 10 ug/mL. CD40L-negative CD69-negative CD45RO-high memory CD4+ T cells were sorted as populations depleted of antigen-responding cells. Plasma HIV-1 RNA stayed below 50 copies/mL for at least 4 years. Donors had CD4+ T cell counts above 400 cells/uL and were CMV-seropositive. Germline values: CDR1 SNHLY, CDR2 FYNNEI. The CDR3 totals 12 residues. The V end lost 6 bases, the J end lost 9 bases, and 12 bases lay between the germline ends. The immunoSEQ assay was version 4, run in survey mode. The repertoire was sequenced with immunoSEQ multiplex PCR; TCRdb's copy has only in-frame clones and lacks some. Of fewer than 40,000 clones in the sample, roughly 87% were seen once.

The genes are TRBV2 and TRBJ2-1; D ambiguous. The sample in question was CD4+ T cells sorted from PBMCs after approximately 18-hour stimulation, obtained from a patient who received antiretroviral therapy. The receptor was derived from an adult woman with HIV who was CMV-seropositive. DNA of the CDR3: TGTGCCAGCAGCCCACCGAACGGTGAGCAGTTCTTC. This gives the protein CASSPPNGEQFF.